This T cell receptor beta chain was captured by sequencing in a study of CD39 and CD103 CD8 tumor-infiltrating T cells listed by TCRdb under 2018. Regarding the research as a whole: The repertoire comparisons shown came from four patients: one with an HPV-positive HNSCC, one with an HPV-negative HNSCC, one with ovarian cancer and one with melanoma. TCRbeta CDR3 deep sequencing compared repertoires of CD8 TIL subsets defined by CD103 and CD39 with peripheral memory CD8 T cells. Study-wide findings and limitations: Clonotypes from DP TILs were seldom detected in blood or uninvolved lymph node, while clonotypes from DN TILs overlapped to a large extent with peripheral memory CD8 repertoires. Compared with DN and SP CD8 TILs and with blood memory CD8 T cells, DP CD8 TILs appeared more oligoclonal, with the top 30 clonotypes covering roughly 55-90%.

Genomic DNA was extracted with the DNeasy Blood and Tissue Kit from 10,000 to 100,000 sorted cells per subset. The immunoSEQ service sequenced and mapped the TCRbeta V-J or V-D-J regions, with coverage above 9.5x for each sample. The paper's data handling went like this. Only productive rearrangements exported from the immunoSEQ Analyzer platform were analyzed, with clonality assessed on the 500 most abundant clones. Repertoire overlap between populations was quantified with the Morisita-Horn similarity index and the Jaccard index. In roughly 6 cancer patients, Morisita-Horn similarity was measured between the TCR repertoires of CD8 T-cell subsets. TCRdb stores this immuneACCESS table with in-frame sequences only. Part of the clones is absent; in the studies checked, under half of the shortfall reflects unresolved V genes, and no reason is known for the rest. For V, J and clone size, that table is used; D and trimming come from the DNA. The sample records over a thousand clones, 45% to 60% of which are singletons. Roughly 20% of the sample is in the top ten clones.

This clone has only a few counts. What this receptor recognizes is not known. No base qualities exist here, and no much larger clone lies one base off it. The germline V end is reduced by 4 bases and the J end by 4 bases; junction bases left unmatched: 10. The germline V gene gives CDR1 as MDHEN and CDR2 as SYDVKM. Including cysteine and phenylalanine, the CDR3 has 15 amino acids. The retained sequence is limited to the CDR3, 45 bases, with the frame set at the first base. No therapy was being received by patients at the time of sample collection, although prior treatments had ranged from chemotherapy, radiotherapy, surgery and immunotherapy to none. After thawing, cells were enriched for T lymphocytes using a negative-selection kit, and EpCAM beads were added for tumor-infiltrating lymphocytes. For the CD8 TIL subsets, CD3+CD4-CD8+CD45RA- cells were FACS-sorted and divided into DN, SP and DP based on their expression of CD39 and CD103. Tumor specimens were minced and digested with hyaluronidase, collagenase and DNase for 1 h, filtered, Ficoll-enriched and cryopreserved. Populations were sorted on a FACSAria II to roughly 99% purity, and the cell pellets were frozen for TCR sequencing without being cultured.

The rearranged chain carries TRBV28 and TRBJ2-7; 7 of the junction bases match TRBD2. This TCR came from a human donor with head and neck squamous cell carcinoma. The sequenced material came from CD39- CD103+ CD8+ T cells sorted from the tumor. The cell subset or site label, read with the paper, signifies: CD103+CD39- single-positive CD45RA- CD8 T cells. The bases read TGTGCCAGCAGTTCTAGCGGCGGTCTGGGGTACGAGCAGTACTTC. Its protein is CASSSSGGLGYEQYF.